The clone carrying this T cell receptor beta chain was seen more than once but under ten times. The antigen is not known. PCR amplification relied on 60 Vbeta primers (plus 13 Jbeta primers). The repertoire was sequenced with immunoSEQ multiplex PCR; TCRdb's copy has only in-frame clones and lacks some. The sample has 95,000 to 150,000 clones, around 72% seen once; the top ten hold less than 4.5%. This record belongs to a study of cytomegalovirus exposure and HLA in healthy donors. Study-level results: Analyzed later, association rates of TCRs varied across HLA loci, with DRB1 most and HLA-C fewest. Researchers reportedly found TCR beta sequences accurately predicted most subjects' HLA-A and HLA-B alleles.

This receptor was identified in a man aged 25-40 years in good health and CMV-seronegative. The sequenced material came from PBMCs.

CDR3: CASSPTLSGGGGEQYF. CDR3 DNA: TGTGCCAGCAGCCCCACCCTTAGCGGGGGGGGTGGGGAGCAGTACTTC. The gene calls are TRBV7-2 and TRBJ2-7; 11 nucleotides align to TRBD2. The CDR3 is 16 residues long. The germline CDR1 and CDR2 sequences are SGHTA and FQGNSA. V shed 5 bases and J 7 bases; nucleotides not matched to a gene: 13.